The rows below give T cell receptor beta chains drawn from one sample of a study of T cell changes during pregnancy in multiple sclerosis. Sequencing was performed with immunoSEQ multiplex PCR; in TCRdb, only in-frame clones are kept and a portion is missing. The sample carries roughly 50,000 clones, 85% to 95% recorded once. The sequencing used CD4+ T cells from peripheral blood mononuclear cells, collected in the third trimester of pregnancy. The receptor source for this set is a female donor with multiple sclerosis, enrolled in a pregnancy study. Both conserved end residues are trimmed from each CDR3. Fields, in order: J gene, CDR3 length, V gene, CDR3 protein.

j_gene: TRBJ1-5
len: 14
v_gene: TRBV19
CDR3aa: ASSIDRKLSNQPQH

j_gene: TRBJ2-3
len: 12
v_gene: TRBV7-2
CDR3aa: ASSLGGSSDTQY

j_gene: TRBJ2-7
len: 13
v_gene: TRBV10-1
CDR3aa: ASSDPGTGTYEQY

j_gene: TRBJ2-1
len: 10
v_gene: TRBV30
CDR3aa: AWKDTNNEQF

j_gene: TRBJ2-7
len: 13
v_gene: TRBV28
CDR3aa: ASSLEGEGRYEQY

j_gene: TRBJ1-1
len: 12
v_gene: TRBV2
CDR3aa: ASRADTLNTEAF

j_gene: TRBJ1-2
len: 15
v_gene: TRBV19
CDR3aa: ASSKGQGEMRRYGYT

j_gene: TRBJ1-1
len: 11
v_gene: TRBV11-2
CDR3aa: ASSLRRNTEAF

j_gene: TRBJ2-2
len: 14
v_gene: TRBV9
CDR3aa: ASSVGLALGGGELF

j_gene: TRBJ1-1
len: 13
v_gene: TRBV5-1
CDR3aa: ASSLAGGAGTEAF

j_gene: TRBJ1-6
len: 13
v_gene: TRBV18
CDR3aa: ASSPTRGANSPLH

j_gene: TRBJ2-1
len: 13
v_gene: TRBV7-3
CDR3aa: ASSLAGASYNEQF

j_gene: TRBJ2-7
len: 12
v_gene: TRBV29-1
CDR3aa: SVPPNRDHYEQY

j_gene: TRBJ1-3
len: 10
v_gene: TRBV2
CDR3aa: ASSHMDRGIY

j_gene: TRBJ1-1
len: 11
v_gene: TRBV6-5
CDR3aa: ASSYFRGTEAF

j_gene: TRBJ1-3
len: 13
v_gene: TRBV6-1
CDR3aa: ASNSATTLGNTIY

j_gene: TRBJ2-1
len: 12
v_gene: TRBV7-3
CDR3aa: ASSPGISYNEQF

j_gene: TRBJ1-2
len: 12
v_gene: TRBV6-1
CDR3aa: ASSGGHDLYGYT

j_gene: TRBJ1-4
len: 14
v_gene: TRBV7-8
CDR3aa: ASSLDQSGQGTKLF

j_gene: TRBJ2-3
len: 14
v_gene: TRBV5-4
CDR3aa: ASSSPSGSTYDTQY

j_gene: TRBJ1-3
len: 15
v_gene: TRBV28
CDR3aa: ASSRTEGRISGNTIY

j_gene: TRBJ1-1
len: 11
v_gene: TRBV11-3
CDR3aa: ASSLHPGGEAF

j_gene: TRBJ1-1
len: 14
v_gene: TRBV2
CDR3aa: ASSEGIAGLGTEAF

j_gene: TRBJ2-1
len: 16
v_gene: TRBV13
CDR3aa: ASSPGLAGVGSYNEQF

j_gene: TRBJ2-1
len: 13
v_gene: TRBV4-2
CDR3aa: ASSQRGLAGAEQF